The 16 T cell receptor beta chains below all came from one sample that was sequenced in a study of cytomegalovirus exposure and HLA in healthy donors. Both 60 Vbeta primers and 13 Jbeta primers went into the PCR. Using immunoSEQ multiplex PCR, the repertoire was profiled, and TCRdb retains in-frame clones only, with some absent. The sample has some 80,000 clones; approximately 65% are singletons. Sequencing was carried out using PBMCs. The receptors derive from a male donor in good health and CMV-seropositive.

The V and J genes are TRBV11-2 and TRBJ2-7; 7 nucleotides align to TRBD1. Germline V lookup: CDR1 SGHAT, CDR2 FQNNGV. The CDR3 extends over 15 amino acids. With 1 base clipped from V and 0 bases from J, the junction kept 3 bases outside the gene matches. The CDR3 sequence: CASSLGQGNSYEQYF. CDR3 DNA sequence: TGTGCCAGCAGCTTAGGACAGGGAAACTCCTACGAGCAGTACTTC.

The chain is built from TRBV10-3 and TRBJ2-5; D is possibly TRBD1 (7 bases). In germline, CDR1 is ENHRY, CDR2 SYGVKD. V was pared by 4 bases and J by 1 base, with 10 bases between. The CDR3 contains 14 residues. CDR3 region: CAISGGDSQETQYF. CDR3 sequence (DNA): TGTGCCATCAGTGGGGGGGACAGCCAAGAGACCCAGTACTTC.

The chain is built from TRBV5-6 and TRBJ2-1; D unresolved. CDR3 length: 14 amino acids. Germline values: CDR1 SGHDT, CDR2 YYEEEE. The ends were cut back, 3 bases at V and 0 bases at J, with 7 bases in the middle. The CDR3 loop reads CASSWPSSYNEQFF. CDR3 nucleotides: TGTGCCAGCAGCTGGCCTAGCTCCTACAATGAGCAGTTCTTC. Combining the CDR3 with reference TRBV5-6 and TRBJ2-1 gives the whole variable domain DAGVTQSPTHLIKTRGQQVTLRCSPKSGHDTVSWYQQALGQGPQFIFQYYEEEERQRGNFPDRFSGHQFPNYSSELNVNALLLGDSALYLCASSWPSSYNEQFFGPGTRLTVL.

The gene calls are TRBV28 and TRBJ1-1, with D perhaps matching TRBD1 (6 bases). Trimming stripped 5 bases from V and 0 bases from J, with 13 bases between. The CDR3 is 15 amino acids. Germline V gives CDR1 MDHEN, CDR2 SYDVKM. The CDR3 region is CASSPRGGMNTEAFF. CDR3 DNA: TGTGCCAGCAGTCCGAGGGGGGGCATGAACACTGAAGCTTTCTTT.

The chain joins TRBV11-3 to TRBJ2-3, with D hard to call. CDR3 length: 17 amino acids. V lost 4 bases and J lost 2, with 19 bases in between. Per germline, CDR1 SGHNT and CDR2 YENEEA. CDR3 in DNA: TGTGCCAGCAGCTATTACCCCGTTAGGAGCTCCACAGATACGCAGTATTTT. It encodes CASSYYPVRSSTDTQYF.

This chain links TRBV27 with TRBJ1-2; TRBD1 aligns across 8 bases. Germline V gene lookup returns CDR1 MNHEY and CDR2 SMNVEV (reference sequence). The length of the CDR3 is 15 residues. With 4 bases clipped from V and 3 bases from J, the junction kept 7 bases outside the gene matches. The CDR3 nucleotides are TGTGCCAGCAGTTCCCAAGGACAGGGCCACTATGGCTACACCTTC. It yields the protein CASSSQGQGHYGYTF.

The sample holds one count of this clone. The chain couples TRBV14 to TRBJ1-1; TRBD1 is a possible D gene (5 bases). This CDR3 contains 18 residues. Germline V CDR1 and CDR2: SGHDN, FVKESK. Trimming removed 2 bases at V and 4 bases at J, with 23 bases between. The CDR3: CASSQQLFRTTPGTEAFF. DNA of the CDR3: TGTGCCAGCAGCCAACAACTATTCCGGACAACGCCGGGCACTGAAGCTTTCTTT.

Written as DNA, the CDR3 is TGTGCCAGTAGTATCCTCCCCCCGGGACAGGGGAACACTGAAGCTTTCTTT. The encoded protein is CASSILPPGQGNTEAFF. The J gene is TRBJ1-1, the V gene TRBV19; 9 bases line up with TRBD1. The CDR3 has 17 amino acids. J was trimmed by 1 base and V by 3 bases; bases with no gene match: 9. Germline values: CDR1 LNHDA, CDR2 SQIVND (reference sequence).

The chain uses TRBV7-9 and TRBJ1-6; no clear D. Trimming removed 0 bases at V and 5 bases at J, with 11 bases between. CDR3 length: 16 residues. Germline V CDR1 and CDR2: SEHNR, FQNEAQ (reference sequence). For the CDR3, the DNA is TGTGCCAGCAGCTTAGCGGCAGCGGGAGATAATTCACCCCTCCACTTT. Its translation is CASSLAAAGDNSPLHF.

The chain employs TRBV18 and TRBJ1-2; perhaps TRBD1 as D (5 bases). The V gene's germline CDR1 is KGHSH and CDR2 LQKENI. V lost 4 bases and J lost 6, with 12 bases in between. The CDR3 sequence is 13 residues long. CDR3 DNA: TGTGCCAGCTCACTTCCCGGGGGGAATGGCTACACCTTC. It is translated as CASSLPGGNGYTF.

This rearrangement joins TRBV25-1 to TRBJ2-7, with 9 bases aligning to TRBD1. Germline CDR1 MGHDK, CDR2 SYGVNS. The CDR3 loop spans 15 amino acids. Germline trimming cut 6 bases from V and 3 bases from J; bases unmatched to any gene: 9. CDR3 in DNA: TGTGCCAGCAGGGATAGACAGGGGGGGGGCTACGAGCAGTACTTC. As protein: CASRDRQGGGYEQYF.

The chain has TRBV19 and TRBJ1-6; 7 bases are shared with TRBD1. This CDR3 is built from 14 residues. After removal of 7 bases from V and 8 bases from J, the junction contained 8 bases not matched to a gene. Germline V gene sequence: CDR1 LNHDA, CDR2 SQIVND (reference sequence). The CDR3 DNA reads TGTGCCAGTAAGCGAGAACAGGGGTATTCACCCCTCCACTTT. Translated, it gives CASKREQGYSPLHF.

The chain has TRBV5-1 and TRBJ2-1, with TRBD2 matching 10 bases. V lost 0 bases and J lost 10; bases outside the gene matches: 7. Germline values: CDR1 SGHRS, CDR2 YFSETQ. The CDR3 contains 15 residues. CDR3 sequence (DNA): TGCGCCAGCAGCTTGGCCGGACTAGCGGTTCAAGAGCAGTTCTTC. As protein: CASSLAGLAVQEQFF.

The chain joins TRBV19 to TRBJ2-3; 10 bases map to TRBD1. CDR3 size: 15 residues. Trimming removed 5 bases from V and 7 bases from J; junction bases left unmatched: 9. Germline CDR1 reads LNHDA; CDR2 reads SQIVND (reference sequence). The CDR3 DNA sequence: TGTGCCAGTAGTCCCCGGGACAGGGGAGGATATACGCAGTATTTT. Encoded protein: CASSPRDRGGYTQYF.

CDR3 sequence (DNA): TGTGCCAGCAGTGAAACGCCAGGGGGAGCCAAAAACATTCAGTACTTC. Residues: CASSETPGGAKNIQYF. The V gene is TRBV6-1, the J gene TRBJ2-4, with 7 bases lining up with TRBD1. CDR1 MNHNS and CDR2 SASEGT come from the germline V gene. The CDR3 runs 16 residues. Unmatched junction bases numbered 4, after V lost 2 bases and J lost 0 bases.

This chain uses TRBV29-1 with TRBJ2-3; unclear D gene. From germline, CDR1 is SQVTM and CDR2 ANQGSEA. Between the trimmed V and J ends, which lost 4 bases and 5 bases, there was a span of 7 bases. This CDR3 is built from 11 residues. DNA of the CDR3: TGCAGCGTTGCAGTGGTAGATACGCAGTATTTT. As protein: CSVAVVDTQYF.